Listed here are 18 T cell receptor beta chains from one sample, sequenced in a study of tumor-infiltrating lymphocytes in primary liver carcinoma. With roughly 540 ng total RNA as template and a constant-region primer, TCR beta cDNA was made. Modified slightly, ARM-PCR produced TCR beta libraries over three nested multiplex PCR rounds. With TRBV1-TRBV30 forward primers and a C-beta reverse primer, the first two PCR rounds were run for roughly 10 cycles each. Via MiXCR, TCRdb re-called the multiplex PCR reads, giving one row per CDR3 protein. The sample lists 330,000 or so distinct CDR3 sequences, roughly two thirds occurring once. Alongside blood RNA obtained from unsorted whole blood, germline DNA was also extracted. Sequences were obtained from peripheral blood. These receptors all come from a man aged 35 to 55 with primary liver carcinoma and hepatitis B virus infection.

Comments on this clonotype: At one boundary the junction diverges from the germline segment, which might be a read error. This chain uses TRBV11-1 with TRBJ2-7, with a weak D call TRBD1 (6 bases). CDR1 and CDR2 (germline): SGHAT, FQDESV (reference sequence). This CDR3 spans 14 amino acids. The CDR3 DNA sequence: TGTGTCAGCAGCGTAAACAGGGTGCCCTACGAGCAGTACTTC. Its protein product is CVSSVNRVPYEQYF.

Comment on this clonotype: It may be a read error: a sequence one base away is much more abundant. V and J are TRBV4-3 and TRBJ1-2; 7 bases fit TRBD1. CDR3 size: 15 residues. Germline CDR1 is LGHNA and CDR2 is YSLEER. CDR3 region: CASSQGLGTVYGYIF. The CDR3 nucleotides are TGCGCCAGCAGCCAAGGGCTGGGGACAGTCTATGGCTACATCTTC.

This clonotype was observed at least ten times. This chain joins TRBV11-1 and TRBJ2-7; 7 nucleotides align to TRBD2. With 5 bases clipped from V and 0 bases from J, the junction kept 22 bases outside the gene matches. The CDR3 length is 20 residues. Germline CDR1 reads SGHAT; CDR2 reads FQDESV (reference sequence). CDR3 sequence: CASSPLLGAGNEKSSYEQYF. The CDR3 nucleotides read TGTGCCAGCAGCCCCCTCTTGGGAGCGGGAAACGAAAAGAGCTCCTACGAGCAGTACTTC.

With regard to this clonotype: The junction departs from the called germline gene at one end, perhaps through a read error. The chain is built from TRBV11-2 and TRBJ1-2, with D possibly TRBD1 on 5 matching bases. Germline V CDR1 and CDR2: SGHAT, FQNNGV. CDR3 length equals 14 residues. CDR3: CANSVGPSLYGYTF. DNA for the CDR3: TGCGCCAACAGCGTGGGACCATCCCTTTATGGCTACACCTTC.

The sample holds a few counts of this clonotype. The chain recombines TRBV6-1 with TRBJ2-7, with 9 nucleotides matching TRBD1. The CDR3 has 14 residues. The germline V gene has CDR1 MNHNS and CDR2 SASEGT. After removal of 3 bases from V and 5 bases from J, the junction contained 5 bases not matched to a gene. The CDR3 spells CASSDLGQGHEQYF. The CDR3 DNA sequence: TGTGCCAGCAGTGATCTGGGACAGGGCCACGAGCAGTACTTC.

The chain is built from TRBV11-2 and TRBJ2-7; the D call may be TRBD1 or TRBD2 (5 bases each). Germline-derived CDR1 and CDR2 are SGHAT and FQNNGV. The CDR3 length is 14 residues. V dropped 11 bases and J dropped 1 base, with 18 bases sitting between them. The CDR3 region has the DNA TGTGCCGACAGCTTAGGTCGGGGTTCCTACGAGCAGTACTTC. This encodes CADSLGRGSYEQYF.

The CDR3 DNA reads as TGTGCCACCAGCAGAGATCGGCGGAGCACAGATACGCAGTATTTT. It encodes CATSRDRRSTDTQYF. The rearrangement uses TRBV15 and TRBJ2-3; D unresolved. The CDR3 is 15 amino acids. Trimming shortened V by 0 bases and J by 0 bases, and 7 bases separated the two germline ends. Germline loops: CDR1 LNHNV, CDR2 YYDKDF (reference sequence).

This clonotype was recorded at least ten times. This CDR3 reads CASSLYRTYEQYF. For the CDR3, the DNA is TGTGCCAGCAGCCTCTACAGGACCTACGAGCAGTACTTC. V and J are TRBV6-5 and TRBJ2-7; D may be TRBD1 (5 bases). Looked up from germline, CDR1 is MNHEY and CDR2 is SVGAGI. Trimming removed 6 bases at V and 2 bases at J, with 11 bases between. The CDR3 is 13 amino acids.

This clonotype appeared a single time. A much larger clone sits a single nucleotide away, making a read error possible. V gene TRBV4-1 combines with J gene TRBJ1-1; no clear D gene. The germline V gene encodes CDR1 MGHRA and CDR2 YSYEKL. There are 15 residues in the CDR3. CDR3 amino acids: CASSQGPLLNTEAIF. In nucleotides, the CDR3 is TGCGCCAGCAGCCAAGGACCCTTATTGAACACTGAAGCTATCTTT.

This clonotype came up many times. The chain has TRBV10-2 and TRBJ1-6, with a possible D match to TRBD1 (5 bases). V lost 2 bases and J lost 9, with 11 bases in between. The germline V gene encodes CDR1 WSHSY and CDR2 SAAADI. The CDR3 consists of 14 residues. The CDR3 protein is CASSEGQAPSPLHF. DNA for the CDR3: TGCGCCAGCAGTGAGGGACAAGCTCCTTCACCCCTCCACTTT.

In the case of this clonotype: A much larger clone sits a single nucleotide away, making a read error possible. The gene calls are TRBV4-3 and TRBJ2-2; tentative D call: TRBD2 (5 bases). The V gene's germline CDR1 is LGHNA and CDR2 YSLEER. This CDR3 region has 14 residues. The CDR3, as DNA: TGCGCCAGCAGCCAAGGCAAGCGCCCCGGGGATCTGTTTTTT. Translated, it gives CASSQGKRPGDLFF.

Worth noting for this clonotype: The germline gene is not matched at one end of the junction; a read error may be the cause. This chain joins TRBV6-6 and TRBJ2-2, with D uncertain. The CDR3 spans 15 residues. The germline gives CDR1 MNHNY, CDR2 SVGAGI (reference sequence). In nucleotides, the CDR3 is TGTGCCAGCAGTTATCTGCACACCAACACTGGGGAGCTGTTTTTT. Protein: CASSYLHTNTGELFF.

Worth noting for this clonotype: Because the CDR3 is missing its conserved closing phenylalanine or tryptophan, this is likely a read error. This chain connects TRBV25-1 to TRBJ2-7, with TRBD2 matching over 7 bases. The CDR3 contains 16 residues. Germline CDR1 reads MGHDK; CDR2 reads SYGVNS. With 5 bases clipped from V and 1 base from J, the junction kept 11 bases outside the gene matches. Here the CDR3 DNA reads TGTGCCAGCAGTCCCCGGGGCGGGAGCGATTCCTACGAGCAGTACCTC. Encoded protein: CASSPRGGSDSYEQYL.

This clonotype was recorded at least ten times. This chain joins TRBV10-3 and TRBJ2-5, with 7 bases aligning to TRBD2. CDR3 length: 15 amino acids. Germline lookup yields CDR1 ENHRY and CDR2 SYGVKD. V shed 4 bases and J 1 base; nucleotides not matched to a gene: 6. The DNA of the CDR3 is TGTGCCATCAGTGGAAGCGGGAACCGCCAAGAGACCCAGTACTTC. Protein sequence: CAISGSGNRQETQYF.

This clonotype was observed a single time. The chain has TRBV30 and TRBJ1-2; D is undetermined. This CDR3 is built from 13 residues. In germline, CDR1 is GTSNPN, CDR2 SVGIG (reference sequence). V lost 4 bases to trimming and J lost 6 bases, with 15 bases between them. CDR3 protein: CAWKLRAHHGYTF. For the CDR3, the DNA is TGTGCCTGGAAATTGAGGGCCCACCATGGCTACACCTTC.

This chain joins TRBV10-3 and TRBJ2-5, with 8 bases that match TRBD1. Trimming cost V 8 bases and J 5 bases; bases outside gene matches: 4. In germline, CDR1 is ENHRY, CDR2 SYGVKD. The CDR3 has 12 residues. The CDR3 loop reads CAIGRGRETQYF. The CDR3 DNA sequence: TGTGCCATCGGCAGGGGGCGGGAGACCCAGTACTTC.

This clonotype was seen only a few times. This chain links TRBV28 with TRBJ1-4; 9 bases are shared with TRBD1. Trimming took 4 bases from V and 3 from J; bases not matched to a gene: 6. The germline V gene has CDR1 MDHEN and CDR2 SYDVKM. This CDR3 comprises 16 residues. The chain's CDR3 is CASSSTGGDSNEKLFF. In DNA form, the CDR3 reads TGTGCCAGCAGTTCAACAGGGGGCGATTCTAATGAAAAACTGTTTTTT.

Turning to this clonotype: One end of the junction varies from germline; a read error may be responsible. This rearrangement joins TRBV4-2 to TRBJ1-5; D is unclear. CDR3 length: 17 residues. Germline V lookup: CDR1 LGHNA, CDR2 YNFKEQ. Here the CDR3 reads CASSLSDGVVGNLPQHF. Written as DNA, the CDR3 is TGTGCCAGCAGCCTATCGGACGGGGTAGTTGGCAATCTGCCCCAGCATTTT.